This TCR beta chain is from a study of cytomegalovirus exposure and HLA in healthy donors. Trimming pared 0 bases from V and 2 bases from J, leaving 9 bases between. The CDR3 consists of 14 residues. The germline gives CDR1 SGHDT, CDR2 YYEEEE. The PCR contained 60 Vbeta and 13 Jbeta primers. Profiled with immunoSEQ multiplex PCR; TCRdb holds only in-frame clones, not every one. The sample has some 170,000 clones, roughly 87% seen once. Material: PBMCs. The V call is TRBV5-6, the J call TRBJ2-7; maybe TRBD1 (6 bases). The sequence came from a girl aged 10-17 years in good health and CMV-seropositive. CDR3 in amino acids: CASSLGGQTYEQYF. For the CDR3, the DNA is TGTGCCAGCAGCTTGGGCGGACAGACCTACGAGCAGTACTTC.